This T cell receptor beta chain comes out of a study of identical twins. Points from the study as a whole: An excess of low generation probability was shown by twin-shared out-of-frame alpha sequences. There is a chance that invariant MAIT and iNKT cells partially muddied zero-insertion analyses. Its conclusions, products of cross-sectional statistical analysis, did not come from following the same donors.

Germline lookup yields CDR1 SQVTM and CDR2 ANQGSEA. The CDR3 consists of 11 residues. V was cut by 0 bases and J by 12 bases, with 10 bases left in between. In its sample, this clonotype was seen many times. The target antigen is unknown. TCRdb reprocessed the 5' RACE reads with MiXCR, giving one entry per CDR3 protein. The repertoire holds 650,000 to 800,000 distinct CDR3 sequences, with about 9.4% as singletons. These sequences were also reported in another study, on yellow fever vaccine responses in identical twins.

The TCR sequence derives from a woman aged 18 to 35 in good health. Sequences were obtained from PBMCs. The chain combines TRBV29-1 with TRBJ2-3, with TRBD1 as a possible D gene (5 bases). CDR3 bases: TGCAGCGTTGAAGATCCTGGGGCCCAGTATTTT. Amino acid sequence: CSVEDPGAQYF.